This is a list of T cell receptor beta chains from one sample in a study of regulatory T cells in long-lasting Graves disease. A single record per CDR3 protein comes from TCRdb applying MiXCR to the multiplex PCR reads. The table lists approximately 360,000 distinct CDR3 sequences, 23% of them singletons. Specimen: peripheral blood mononuclear cells (PBMCs), collected when the disease was refractory, from a patient treated with antithyroid drugs. These receptors all stem from a woman aged 35 to 49 with Graves disease. CDR3s leave out the opening cysteine and the closing phenylalanine or tryptophan. The size of a clone is reported for some rows only, either as once, few or many, or as a class for expanded clones.

TRBV7-8	13	TRBJ1-4	.	ASSYYSATNEKLF
TRBV19	16	TRBJ2-4	.	ASSIGRLAGLAKNIQY
TRBV29-1	10	TRBJ2-7	many	SVERGADEQY
TRBV7-3	12	TRBJ2-5	many	ASSRTGGFETQY
TRBV6-1	15	TRBJ2-5	many	ASRISTGARMRETQY
TRBV28	10	TRBJ2-4	.	ATGTGKNIQY
TRBV2	15	TRBJ2-5	many	ASSEATSVWEQETQY
TRBV11-2	13	TRBJ1-1	few	ASSLDRGANTEAF
TRBV20-1	11	TRBJ1-1	many	SATTRQNTEAF
TRBV12-3/TRBV12-4	10	TRBJ2-7	many	ASSLFTYEQY
TRBV6-2/TRBV6-3	12	TRBJ1-5	few	ASGGRTGEQPQH
TRBV19	12	TRBJ1-1	many	ASSMRAGFTEAF
TRBV3-1	11	TRBJ2-2	few	ASSQSSTGELF
TRBV28	12	TRBJ2-7	many	ASSHFGTAYEQY
TRBV11-2	10	TRBJ2-7	many	ASSLERGEQY
TRBV29-1	11	TRBJ2-3	.	SAGLAGVDTQY
TRBV19	13	TRBJ2-7	.	ASSISGTRIYEQY
TRBV11-3	13	TRBJ2-2	many	ASSYYRAGTGELF
TRBV5-1	16	TRBJ1-2	.	ASSSRRRGIIRNYGYT
TRBV6-4	13	TRBJ2-7	.	ASNGTSGSLQEQY
TRBV6-2/TRBV6-3	12	TRBJ2-7	many	ASSYWTGSSEQY
TRBV15	15	TRBJ2-7	.	ATSREKSPSGRGEQY
TRBV2	13	TRBJ1-2	many	ASSESGGVRYGYT
TRBV29-1	15	TRBJ1-1	.	SVEFVGQGAPGTEAF
TRBV12-3/TRBV12-4	12	TRBJ2-7	many	ASSNHWGFNEQY